This T cell receptor beta chain is from a study of CD4+ T cells in melanoma. General study findings and limits: A reported correlation linked neoantigen-specific CD4+ T cells to CD8+, macrophage and B cell function. Diverse differentiation states were reported for melanoma neoantigen-specific CD4+ T cells.

The germline CDR1 and CDR2 sequences are SGHRS and YFSETQ. CDR3 length equals 14 residues. The ends were cut back, 3 bases at V and 6 bases at J, with 15 bases in the middle. The data were produced by immunoSEQ multiplex PCR, yet TCRdb's version contains in-frame clones alone and is incomplete. The sample gives about 140,000 clones, around 90% of which show up once; less than 2% is in the top ten. Details on this clone: Its specificity is unknown.

This TCR was sampled from a human donor with melanoma. The J gene is TRBJ1-2, the V gene TRBV5-1, with D perhaps TRBD1 (6 bases). CDR3 sequence reads: CASSSGTTTNGYTF. The CDR3 coding sequence is TGCGCCAGCAGCTCCGGGACAACTACAAATGGCTACACCTTC.